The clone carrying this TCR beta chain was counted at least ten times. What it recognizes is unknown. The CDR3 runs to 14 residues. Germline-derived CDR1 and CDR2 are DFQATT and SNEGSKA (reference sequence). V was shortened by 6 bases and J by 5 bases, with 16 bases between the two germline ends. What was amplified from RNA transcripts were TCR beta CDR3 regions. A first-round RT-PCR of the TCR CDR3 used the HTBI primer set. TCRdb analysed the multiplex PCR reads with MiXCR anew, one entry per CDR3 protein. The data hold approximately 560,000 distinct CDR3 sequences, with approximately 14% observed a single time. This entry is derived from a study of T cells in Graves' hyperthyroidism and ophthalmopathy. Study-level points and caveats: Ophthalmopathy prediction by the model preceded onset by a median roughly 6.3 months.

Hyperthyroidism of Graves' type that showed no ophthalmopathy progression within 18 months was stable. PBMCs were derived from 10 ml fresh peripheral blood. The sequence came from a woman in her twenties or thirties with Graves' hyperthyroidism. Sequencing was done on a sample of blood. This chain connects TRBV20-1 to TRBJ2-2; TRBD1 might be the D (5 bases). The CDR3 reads CSAEQGGLTGELFF. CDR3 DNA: TGCAGTGCGGAGCAGGGTGGGCTTACCGGGGAGCTGTTTTTT.